This T cell receptor (beta chain) came from a study of gammadelta T cells during hepatitis C antiviral therapy (dated by TCRdb to between 2017 and 2018). As previously described, TRG and TRD CDR3 amplicons were generated with roughly 23-32 PCR cycles. mRNA was extracted from sorted cells with the RNeasy mini kit and used for cDNA synthesis. In-frame beta chains were kept once TCRdb had trimmed the public reads at Q25 with fastp and called clones with MiXCR. Each CDR3 protein gets just one entry, which takes the most common genes and DNA from the rows behind it. The table kept for this sample lists 1 distinct CDR3 sequence. Sequencing was done on a sample of gamma-delta T cells from peripheral blood. The receptor set was obtained from a human donor with chronic hepatitis C virus infection, or a healthy control (not recorded which). This table probably holds off-target reads from a library built for another chain.

In the case of this clonotype: The junction departs from germline at one end; a sequencing error may be responsible. The chain is built from TRBV29-1 and TRBJ2-7; TRBD1 aligns across 9 bases. This CDR3 is built from 15 residues. Germline V gene lookup returns CDR1 SQVTM and CDR2 ANQGSEA. In DNA form, the CDR3 reads TGTAGCGTTGAAGAGGCCGGGACAGGGTTCCACGAGCAGTACTTC. It codes for CSVEEAGTGFHEQYF.